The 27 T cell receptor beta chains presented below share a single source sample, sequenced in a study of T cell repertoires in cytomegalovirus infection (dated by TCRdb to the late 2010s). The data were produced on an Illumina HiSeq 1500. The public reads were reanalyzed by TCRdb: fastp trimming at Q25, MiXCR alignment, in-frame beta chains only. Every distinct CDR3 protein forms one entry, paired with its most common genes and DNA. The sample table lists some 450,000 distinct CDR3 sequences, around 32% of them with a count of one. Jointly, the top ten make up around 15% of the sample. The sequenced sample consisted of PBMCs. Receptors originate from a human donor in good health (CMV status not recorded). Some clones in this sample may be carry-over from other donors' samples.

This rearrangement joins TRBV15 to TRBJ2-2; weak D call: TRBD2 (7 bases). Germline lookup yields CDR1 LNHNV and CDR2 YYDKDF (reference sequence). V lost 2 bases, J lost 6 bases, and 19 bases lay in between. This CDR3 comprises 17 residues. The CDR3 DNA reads TGTGCCACCAGCAGATCACCCGGGTGGGGGGGCCCCGGGGAGCTGTTTTTT. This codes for CATSRSPGWGGPGELFF.

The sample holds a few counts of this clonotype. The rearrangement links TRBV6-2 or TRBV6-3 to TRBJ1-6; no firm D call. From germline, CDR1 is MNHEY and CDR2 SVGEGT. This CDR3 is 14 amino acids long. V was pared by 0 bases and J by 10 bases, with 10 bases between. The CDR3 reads CASSYSGVFSPLHF. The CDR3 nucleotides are TGTGCCAGCAGTTACTCTGGCGTTTTCTCACCCCTCCACTTT.

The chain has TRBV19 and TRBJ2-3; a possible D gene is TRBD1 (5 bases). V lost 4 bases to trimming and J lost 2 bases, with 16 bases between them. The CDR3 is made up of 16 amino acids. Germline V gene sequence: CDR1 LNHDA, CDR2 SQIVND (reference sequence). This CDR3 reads CASSTNQGIATDTQYF. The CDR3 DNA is TGTGCCAGTAGTACCAACCAGGGCATAGCCACAGATACGCAGTATTTT.

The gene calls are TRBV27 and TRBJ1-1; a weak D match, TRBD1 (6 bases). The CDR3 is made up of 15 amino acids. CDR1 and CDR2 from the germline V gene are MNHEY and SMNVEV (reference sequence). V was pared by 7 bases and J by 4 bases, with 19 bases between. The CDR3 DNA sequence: TGTGCCAGCACCCTAGACTTAGGGGGAATCACTGAAGCTTTCTTT. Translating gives CASTLDLGGITEAFF.

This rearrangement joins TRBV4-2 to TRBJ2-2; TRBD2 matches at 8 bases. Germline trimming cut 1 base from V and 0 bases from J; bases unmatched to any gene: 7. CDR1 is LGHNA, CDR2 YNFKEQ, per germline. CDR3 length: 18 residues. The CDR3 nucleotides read TGTGCCAGCAGCCAAGTTAAGACGGGAGGGGCGAACACCGGGGAGCTGTTTTTT. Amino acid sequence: CASSQVKTGGANTGELFF.

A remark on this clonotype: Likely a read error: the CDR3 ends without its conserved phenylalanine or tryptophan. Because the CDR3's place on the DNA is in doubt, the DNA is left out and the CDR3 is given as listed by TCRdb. CDR3 region: CTSSVDGSAAPTDTEYS. The J gene is TRBJ2-3, the V gene TRBV9; the DNA was not used to check the table's D call, TRBD1. Ends included, the CDR3 has 17 residues. Germline V gives CDR1 SGDLS, CDR2 YYNGEE.

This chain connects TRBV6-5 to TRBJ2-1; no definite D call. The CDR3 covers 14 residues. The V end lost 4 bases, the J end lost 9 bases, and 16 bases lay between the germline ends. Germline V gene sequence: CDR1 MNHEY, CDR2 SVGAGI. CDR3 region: CASSSQIGRREQFF. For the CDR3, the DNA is TGTGCCAGCAGTTCGCAGATTGGGCGACGTGAGCAGTTCTTC.

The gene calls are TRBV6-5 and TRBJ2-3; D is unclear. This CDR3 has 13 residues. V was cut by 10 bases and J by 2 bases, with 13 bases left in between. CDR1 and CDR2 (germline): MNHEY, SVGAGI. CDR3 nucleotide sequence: TGTGCCACCGGTCGGGCCCCCACAGATACGCAGTATTTT. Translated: CATGRAPTDTQYF.

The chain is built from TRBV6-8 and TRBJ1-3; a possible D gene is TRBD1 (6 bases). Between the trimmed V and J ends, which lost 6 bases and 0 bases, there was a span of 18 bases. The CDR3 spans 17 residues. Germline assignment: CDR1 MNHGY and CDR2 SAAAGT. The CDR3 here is CASSPTPDRSSGNTIYF. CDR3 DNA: TGTGCCAGCAGCCCCACGCCCGACAGGAGCTCTGGAAACACCATATATTTT.

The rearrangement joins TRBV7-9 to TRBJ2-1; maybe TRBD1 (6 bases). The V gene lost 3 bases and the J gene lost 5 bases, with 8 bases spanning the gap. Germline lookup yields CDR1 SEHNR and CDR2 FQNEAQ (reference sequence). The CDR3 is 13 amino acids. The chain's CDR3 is CASSFAGDNEQFF. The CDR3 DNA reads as TGTGCCAGCAGCTTCGCAGGGGACAATGAGCAGTTCTTC.

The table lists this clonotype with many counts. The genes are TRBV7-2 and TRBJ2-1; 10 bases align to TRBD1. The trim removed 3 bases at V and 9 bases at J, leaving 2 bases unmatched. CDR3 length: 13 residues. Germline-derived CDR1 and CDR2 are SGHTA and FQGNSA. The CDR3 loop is CASSLRDRGEQFF. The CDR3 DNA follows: TGTGCCAGCAGCTTGCGGGACAGGGGTGAGCAGTTCTTC.

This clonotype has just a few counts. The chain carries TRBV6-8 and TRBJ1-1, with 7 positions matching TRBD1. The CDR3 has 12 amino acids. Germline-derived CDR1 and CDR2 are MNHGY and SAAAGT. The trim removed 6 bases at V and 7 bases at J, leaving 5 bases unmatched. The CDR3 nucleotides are TGTGCCAGCAGCCACGGGACAGATGAAGCTTTCTTT. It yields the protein CASSHGTDEAFF.

The CDR3 loop reads CASSRGLSKNEQFF. The CDR3 nucleotides are TGTGCCAGCAGTAGGGGTTTATCGAAGAATGAGCAGTTCTTC. V and J are TRBV6-1 and TRBJ2-1, with D perhaps TRBD1 (5 bases). Germline V gives CDR1 MNHNS, CDR2 SASEGT. V lost 5 bases to trimming and J lost 7 bases, with 15 bases between them. This CDR3 has 14 residues.

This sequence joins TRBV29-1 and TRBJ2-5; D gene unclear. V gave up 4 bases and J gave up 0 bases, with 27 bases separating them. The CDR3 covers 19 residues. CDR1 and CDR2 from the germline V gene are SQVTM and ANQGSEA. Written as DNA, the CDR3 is TGCAGCGTTGGGCTCACCAACCCTTTCCCCCCGACGTACCAAGAGACCCAGTACTTC. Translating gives CSVGLTNPFPPTYQETQYF.

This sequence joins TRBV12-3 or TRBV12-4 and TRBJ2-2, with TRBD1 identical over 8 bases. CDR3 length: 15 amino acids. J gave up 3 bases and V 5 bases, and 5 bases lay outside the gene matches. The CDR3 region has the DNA TGTGCCAGCAGTCTCCGGGACAGGTACACCGGGGAGCTGTTTTTT. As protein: CASSLRDRYTGELFF.

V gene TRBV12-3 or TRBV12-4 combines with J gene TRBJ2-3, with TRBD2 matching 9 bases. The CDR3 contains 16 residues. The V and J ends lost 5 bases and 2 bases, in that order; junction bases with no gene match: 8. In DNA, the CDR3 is TGTGCCAGCAGTCCCCAGCGGGGGGCCTTCACAGATACGCAGTATTTT. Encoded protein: CASSPQRGAFTDTQYF.

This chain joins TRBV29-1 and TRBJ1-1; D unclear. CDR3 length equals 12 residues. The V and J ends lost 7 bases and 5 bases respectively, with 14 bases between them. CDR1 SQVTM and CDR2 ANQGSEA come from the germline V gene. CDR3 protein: CSAGGGSTEAFF. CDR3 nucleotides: TGCAGCGCCGGAGGTGGGTCGACTGAAGCTTTCTTT.

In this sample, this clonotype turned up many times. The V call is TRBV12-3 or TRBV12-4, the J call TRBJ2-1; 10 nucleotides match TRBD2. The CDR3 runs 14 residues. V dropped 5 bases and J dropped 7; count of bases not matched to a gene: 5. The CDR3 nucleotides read TGTGCCAGCAGTCTCATAGCGGGGGGAAATGAGCAGTTCTTC. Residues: CASSLIAGGNEQFF.

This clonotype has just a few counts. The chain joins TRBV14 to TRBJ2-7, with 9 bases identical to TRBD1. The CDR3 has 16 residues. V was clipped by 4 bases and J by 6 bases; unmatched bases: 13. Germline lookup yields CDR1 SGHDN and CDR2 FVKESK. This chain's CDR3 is CASSLHLWTGVGEQYF. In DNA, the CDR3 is TGTGCCAGCAGCCTCCATTTGTGGACAGGGGTAGGCGAGCAGTACTTC.

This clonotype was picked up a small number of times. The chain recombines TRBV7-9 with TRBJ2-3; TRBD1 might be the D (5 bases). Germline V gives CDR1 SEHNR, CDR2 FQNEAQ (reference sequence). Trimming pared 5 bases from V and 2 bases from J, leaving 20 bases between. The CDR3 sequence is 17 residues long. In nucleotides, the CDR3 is TGTGCCAGCAGCCTAAAGGGGCTGCAGAGAGACACAGATACGCAGTATTTT. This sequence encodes CASSLKGLQRDTDTQYF.

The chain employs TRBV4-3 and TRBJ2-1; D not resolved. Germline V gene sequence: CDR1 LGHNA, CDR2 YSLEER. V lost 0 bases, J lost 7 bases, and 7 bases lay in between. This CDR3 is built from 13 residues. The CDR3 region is CASSQDPGNEQFF. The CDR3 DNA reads TGCGCCAGCAGCCAAGATCCCGGGAATGAGCAGTTCTTC.

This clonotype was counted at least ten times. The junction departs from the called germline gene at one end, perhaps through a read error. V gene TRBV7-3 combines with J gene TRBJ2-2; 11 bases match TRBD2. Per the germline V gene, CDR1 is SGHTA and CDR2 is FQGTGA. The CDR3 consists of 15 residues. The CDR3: CASSITSGGTGELFF. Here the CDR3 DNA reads TGTGCCAGCAGCATAACTAGCGGGGGAACCGGGGAGCTGTTTTTT.

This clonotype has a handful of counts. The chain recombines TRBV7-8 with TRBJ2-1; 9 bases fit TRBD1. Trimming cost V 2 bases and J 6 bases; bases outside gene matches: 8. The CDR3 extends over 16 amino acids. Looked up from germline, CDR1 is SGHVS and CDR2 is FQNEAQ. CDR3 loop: CASSLRDRVMGNEQFF. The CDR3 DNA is TGTGCCAGCAGCTTAAGGGACAGGGTAATGGGCAATGAGCAGTTCTTC.

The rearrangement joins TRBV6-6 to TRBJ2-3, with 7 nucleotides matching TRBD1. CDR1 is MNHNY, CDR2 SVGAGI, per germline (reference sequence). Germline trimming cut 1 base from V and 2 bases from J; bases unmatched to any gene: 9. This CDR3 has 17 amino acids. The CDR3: CASSYYQGGLNTDTQYF. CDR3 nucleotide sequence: TGTGCCAGCAGTTACTATCAAGGGGGCCTAAACACAGATACGCAGTATTTT.

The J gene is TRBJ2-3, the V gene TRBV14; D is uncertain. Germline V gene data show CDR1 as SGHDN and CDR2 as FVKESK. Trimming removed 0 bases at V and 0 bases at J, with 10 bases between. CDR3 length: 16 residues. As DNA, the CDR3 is TGTGCCAGCAGCCAAGATATCCAGGCGAGCACAGATACGCAGTATTTT. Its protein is CASSQDIQASTDTQYF.

CDR3: CSAPTTLNSPLHF. The CDR3 nucleotides are TGCAGTGCTCCCACAACACTTAATTCACCCCTCCACTTT. The V gene is TRBV20-1, the J gene TRBJ1-6; the D is unclear. V was cut by 5 bases and J by 6 bases, with 11 bases left in between. Germline CDR1 DFQATT, CDR2 SNEGSKA (reference sequence). The CDR3 consists of 13 residues.

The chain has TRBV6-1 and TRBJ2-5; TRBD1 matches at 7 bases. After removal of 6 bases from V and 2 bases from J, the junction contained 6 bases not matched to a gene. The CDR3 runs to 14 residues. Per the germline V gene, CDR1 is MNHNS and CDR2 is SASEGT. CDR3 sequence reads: CASRATGLQETQYF. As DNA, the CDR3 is TGTGCCAGCAGAGCGACAGGGCTACAAGAGACCCAGTACTTC.